The 9 T cell receptor delta chains in this list originate from one sample, sequenced in a study of γδ T cells in repeated Plasmodium falciparum infection. TCRdb re-called the multiplex PCR reads using CATT. Of under 50,000 delta-chain clones in the sample, roughly 1.6% were seen once. Vgamma9/Vdelta2+ and Vdelta2-negative gammadelta T cells were flow-sorted from PBMC for bulk sequencing. The material sequenced was gamma-delta T cells from blood. These receptors were obtained from a pool of human donors (malaria-infected and uninfected, not separated).

In this sample, this clone turned up a few times. TCRdb's listed protein matches a much larger clone and diverges from this DNA's translation at residue 14, likely through a read error; the protein shown comes from the DNA. The CDR3 nucleotides are TGTGCTCTTGGGGATAACCCCCCCGGGACCGATAAACTCACCTTT. Its protein product is CALGDNPPGTDKLTF. The rearrangement links TRDV1 to TRDJ1; no firm D call. CDR1 TSWWSYY and CDR2 QGS come from the germline V gene. The CDR3 contains 15 residues.

In this sample, this clone turned up a few times. One base away lies a much larger clone, so this may be a sequencing read error. V is TRDV2 and J is TRDJ1, with 8 bases matching TRDD3. The J gene comes from matching the DNA to germline here; TCRdb lacks it. Per the germline V gene, CDR1 is GEAIGNYY and CDR2 is EKD. V gave up 3 bases and J gave up 2 bases; unmatched junction bases: 19. CDR3 length: 19 residues. The CDR3 sequence is CACDPLGELGEKRTDKLIF. DNA for the CDR3: TGTGCCTGTGACCCCCTAGGTGAGCTGGGGGAGAAGCGGACCGATAAACTCATCTTT.

This clone occurred a few times. TCRdb's entry gives the protein of a much larger clone, which mismatches this DNA's translation at residue 17, likely from a read error; the protein reported here is translated from the DNA. The genes are TRDV1 and TRDJ1, with 10 bases matching TRDD3. CDR1 is TSWWSYY, CDR2 QGS, per germline. The CDR3 is made up of 19 amino acids. The CDR3 region is CALGPRLVGGYAEADKPIF. CDR3 in DNA: TGTGCTCTTGGGCCCCGGCTGGTCGGGGGATACGCAGAGGCCGATAAACCCATCTTT.

This clone was counted at least ten times. TCRdb's protein and the DNA translation differ at residue 11; the protein here comes from the DNA. The chain joins TRDV1 to TRDJ1; TRDD2 might be the D (5 bases). Since TCRdb gives no J gene, matching the DNA to germline was used here to assign it. The germline V gene has CDR1 TSWWSYY and CDR2 QGS. The CDR3 totals 19 residues. Trimming took 3 bases from V and 0 from J, leaving 23 bases between them. CDR3 in DNA: TGTGCTCTTGGGGACTTCCATCGAAGTGGATGCGTATACACCGATAAACTCATCTTT. Amino acids: CALGDFHRSGCVYTDKLIF.

A word on this clone: Given a far larger clone just one base away, this is likely a sequencing read error. The sample holds other DNA sequences that translate to the same CDR3. J is TRDJ1 and V is TRDV2; 9 bases match TRDD3. The J gene, absent from TCRdb, was called here by matching the DNA to germline. CDR1 and CDR2 (germline): GEAIGNYY, EKD. This CDR3 contains 25 residues. The junction had 31 bases not matched to a gene; V was cut back by 0 bases and J by 0 bases. DNA for the CDR3: TGTGCCTGTGACACCGTGACTGGGGGGGTTCTCACCGGGGGATACCCTACTAATTACACCGATAAACTCATCTTT. This gives the protein CACDTVTGGVLTGGYPTNYTDKLIF.

This clone was observed many times. This DNA's translation and the protein TCRdb lists, from a much larger clone, do not match at residue 18, likely due to a read error; the protein shown is translated from the DNA. The chain has TRDV1 and TRDJ1; 8 bases fit TRDD2. CDR1 and CDR2 from the germline V gene are TSWWSYY and QGS. The CDR3 is made up of 19 amino acids. Here the CDR3 reads CALGELHLPTKGSTDKLTF. Written as DNA, the CDR3 is TGTGCTCTTGGGGAACTTCATCTTCCTACGAAGGGTTCCACCGATAAACTCACCTTT.

This clone was recorded a few times. The protein given by TCRdb reflects a much larger clone and differs at residue 3 from this DNA's translation, likely from a read error; the protein shown is the DNA's translation. V is TRDV2 and J is TRDJ2; 11 nucleotides match TRDD3. TCRdb gives no J gene; it was assigned here by matching the DNA to germline. The V gene's germline CDR1 is GEAIGNYY and CDR2 EKD. The CDR3 sequence is 19 residues long. In DNA, the CDR3 is TGTGCCCGTGACACCGTCTGGCTGGGGGATACATCTTTGACAGCACAACTCTTCTTT. Its translation is CARDTVWLGDTSLTAQLFF.

A note on this clone: This could be a read error, since a much larger clone is one nucleotide away. This rearrangement joins TRDV2 to TRDJ1; D might be TRDD3 (5 bases). Germline loops: CDR1 GEAIGNYY, CDR2 EKD. Trimming stripped 9 bases from V and 5 bases from J, with 18 bases between. The CDR3 runs to 13 residues. The CDR3 bases are TGTGCCGATGTGTCGATATTGGGGGATAAACTCATCTTT. Its protein product is CADVSILGDKLIF.

This clone was observed many times. The CDR3 spells CACDEVGGYHTDKLIF. For the CDR3, the DNA is TGTGCCTGTGACGAAGTCGGGGGATACCACACCGATAAACTCATCTTT. The chain has TRDV2 and TRDJ1; 9 positions match TRDD3. The CDR3 is 16 residues long. Germline CDR1 GEAIGNYY, CDR2 EKD. V was clipped by 3 bases and J by 0 bases; unmatched bases: 7.